The source of this T cell receptor (beta chain) is a study of T cell responses to AZD1222 COVID-19 vaccine. Overall study results and limits: CD4 TCRs covered the whole spike, strongest at regions 160-218 and 743-854. In a largely white British group with more females than males, clonal diversity was possibly underestimated.

The data were produced by immunoSEQ multiplex PCR, yet TCRdb's version contains in-frame clones alone and is incomplete. The sample includes around 140,000 clones, over 75% of them seen just once. On this clone itself: The antigen is not known.

Here the sequenced sample was peripheral blood, taken on day 0 of AZD1222 vaccination. The sequence was obtained from an adult in good health.

Written as DNA, the CDR3 is TGTGCCAGCAGAGGGGATGGGGAGTCGCAGTATTTT. Its translation is CASRGDGESQYF. The V call is TRBV6-4, the J call TRBJ2-3; D is possibly TRBD1 or TRBD2 (5 bases each). Per the germline V gene, CDR1 is MRHNA and CDR2 is SNTAGT. The CDR3 contains 12 residues. The V end was cut by 6 bases, the J end by 10 bases, with 14 bases between.